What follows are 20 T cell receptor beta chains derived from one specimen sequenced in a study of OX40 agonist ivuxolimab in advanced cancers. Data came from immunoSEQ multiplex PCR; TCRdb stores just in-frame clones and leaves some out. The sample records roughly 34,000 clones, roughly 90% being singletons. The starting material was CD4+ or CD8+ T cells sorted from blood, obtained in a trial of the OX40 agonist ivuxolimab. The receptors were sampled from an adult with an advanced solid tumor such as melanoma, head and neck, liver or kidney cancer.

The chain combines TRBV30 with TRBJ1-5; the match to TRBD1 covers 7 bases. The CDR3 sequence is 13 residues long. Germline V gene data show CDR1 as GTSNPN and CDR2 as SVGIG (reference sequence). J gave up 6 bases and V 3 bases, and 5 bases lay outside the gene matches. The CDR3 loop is CAWRQGPSQPQHF. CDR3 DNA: TGTGCCTGGAGACAGGGGCCCAGTCAGCCCCAGCATTTT.

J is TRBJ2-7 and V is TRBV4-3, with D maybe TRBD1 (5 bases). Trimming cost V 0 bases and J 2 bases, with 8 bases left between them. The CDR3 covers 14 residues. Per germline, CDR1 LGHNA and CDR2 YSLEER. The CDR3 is CASSQEMGPYEQYF. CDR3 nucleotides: TGCGCCAGCAGCCAAGAGATGGGGCCCTACGAGCAGTACTTC.

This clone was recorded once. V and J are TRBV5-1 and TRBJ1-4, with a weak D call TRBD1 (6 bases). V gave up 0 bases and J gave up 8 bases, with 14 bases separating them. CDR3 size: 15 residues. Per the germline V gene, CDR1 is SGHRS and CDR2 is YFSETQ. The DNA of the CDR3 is TGCGCCAGCAGCTTGGTAACAGGGTTGGGAGAAAAACTGTTTTTT. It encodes CASSLVTGLGEKLFF.

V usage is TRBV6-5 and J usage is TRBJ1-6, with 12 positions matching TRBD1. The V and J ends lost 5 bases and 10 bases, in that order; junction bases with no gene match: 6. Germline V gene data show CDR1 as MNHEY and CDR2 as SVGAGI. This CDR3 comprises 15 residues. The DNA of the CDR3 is TGTGCCAGCAGTCCTTGGGACAGGGGGCGATCACCCCTCCACTTT. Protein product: CASSPWDRGRSPLHF.

In DNA form, the CDR3 reads TGCGCCAGCAGCTCCGGTTCTCAAGCGGGCACTGAAGCTTTCTTT. Encoded protein: CASSSGSQAGTEAFF. The V gene is TRBV5-1, the J gene TRBJ1-1; no definite D call. This CDR3 is built from 15 residues. V was cut by 3 bases and J by 4 bases, with 16 bases left in between. The germline V gene has CDR1 SGHRS and CDR2 YFSETQ.

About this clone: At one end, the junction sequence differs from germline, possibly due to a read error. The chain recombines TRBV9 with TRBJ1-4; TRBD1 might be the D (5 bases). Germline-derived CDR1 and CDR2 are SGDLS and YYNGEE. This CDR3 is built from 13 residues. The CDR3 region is CASSVGTTTVPHF. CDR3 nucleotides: TGTGCCAGCAGCGTAGGAACAACGACAGTACCCCATTTT.

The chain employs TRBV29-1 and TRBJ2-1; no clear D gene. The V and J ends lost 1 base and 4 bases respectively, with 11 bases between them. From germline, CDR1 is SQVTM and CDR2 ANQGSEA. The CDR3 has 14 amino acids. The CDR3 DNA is TGCAGCGTTGAAGCCGCGTCCGGGTACAATGAGCAGTTCTTC. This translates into CSVEAASGYNEQFF.

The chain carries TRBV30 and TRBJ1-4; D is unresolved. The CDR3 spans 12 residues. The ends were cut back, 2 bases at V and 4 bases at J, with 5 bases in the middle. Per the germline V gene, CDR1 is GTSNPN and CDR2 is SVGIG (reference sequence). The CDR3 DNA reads TGTGCCTGGAGTTTGGGTAATGAAAAACTGTTTTTT. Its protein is CAWSLGNEKLFF.

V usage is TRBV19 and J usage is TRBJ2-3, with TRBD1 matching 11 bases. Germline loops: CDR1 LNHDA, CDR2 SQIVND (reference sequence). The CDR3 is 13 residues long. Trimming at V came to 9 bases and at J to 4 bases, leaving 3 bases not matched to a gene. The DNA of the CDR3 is TGTGCCAGCCGGGACAGGGGGGCAGATACGCAGTATTTT. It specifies CASRDRGADTQYF.

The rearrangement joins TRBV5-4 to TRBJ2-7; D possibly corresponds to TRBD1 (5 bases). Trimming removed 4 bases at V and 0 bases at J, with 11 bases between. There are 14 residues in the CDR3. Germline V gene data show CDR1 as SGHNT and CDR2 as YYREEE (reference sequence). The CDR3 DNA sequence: TGTGCCAGCAGCAGGGCCGACAGCTCCTACGAGCAGTACTTC. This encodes CASSRADSSYEQYF.

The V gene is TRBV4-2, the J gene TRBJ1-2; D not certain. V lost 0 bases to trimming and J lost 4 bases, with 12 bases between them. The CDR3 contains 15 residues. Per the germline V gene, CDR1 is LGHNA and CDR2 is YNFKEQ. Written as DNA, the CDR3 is TGTGCCAGCAGCCAAGATGTGAGGGCAGTCTATGGCTACACCTTC. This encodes CASSQDVRAVYGYTF.

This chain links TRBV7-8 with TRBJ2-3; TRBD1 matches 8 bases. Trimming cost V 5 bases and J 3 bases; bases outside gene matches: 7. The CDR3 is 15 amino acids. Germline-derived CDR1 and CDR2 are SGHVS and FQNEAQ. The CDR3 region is CASSLSRGRTDTQYF. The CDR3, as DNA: TGTGCCAGCAGCCTTTCCAGGGGGCGGACAGATACGCAGTATTTT.

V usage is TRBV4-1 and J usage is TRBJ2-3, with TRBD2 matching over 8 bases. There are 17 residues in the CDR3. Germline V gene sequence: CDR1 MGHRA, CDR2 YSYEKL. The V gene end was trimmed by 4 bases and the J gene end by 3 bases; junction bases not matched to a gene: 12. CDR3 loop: CASSPRGSGVGTDTQYF. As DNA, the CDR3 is TGCGCCAGCAGCCCCCGAGGTAGCGGGGTTGGGACAGATACGCAGTATTTT.

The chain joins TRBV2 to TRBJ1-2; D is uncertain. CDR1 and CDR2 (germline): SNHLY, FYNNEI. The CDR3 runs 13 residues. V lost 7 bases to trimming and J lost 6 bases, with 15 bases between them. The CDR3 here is CASTLDGWDGYTF. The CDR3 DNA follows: TGTGCCAGCACCCTTGATGGTTGGGATGGCTACACCTTC.

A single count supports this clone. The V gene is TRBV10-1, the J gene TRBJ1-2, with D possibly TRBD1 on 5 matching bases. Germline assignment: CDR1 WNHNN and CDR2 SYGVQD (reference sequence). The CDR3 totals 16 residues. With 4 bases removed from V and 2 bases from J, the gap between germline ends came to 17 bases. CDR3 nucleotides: TGCGCCAGCAGTGGCGTCGCCCGACAGTGGAACTATGGCTACACCTTC. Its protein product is CASSGVARQWNYGYTF.

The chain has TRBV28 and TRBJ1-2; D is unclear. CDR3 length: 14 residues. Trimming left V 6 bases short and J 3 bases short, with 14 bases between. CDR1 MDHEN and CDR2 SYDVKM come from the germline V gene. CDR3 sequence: CASRLSGFDYGYTF. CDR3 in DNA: TGTGCCAGCAGATTGAGTGGTTTCGACTATGGCTACACCTTC.

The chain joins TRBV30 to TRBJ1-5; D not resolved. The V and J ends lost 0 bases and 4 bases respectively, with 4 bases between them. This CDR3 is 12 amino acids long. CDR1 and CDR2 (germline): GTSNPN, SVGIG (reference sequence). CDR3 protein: CAWSVPNQPQHF. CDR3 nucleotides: TGTGCCTGGAGTGTACCTAATCAGCCCCAGCATTTT.

CDR3 DNA: TGTGCCAGCAGTTCTGACAGGATTGCCAATCAGCCCCAGCATTTT. It yields the protein CASSSDRIANQPQHF. This sequence joins TRBV6-6 and TRBJ1-5; D may be TRBD1 (6 bases). CDR1 and CDR2 (germline): MNHNY, SVGAGI (reference sequence). The CDR3 runs to 15 residues. V lost 4 bases to trimming and J lost 3 bases, with 13 bases between them.

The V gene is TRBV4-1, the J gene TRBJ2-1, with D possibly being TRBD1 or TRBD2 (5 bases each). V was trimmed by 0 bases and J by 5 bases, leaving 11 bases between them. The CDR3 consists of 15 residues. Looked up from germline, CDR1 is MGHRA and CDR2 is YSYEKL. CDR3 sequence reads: CASSQDGASHNEQFF. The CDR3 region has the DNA TGCGCCAGCAGCCAAGATGGGGCTAGCCACAATGAGCAGTTCTTC.

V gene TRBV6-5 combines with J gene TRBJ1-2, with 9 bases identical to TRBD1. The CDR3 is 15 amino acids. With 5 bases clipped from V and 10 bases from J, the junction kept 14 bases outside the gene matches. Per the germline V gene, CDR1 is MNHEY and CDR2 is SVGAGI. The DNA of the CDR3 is TGTGCCAGCAGTACCCGGGACAGGGCAATCGAACCCTACACCTTC. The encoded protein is CASSTRDRAIEPYTF.